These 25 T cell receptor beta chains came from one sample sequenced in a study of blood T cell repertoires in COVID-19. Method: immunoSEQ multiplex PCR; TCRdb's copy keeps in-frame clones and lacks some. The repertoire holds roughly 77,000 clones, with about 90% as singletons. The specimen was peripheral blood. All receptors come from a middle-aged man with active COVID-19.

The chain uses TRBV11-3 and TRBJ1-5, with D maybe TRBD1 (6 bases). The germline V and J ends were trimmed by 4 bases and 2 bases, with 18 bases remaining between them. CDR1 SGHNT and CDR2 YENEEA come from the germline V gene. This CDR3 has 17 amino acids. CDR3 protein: CASSSLGARSRNQPQHF. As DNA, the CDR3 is TGTGCCAGCAGCTCCCTGGGGGCCCGATCACGCAATCAGCCCCAGCATTTT.

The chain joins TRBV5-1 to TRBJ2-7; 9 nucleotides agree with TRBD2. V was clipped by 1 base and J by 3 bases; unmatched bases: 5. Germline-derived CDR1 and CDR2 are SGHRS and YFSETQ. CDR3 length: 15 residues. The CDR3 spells CASSLYWRGGYEQYF. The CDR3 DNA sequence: TGCGCCAGCAGCTTGTACTGGCGGGGGGGCTACGAGCAGTACTTC.

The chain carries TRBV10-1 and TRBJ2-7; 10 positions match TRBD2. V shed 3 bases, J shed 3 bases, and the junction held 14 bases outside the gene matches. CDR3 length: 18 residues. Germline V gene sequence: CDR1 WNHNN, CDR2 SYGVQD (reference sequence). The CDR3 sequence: CASSDDRRTSGANYEQYF. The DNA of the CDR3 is TGCGCCAGCAGTGACGACAGGCGGACTAGCGGAGCCAACTACGAGCAGTACTTC.

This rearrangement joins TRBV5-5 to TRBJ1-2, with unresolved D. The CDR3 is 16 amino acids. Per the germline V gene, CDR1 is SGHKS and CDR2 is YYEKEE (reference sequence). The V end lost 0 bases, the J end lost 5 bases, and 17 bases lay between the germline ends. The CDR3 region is CASSLGQTPSGYGYTF. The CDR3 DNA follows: TGTGCCAGCAGCTTGGGGCAGACACCAAGCGGGTATGGCTACACCTTC.

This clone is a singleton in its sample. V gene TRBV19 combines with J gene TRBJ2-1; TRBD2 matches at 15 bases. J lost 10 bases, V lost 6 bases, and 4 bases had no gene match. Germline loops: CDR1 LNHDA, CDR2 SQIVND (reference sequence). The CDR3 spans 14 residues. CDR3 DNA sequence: TGTGCCAGTAGCTGGACTAGCGGGGGGGGAGAGCAGTTCTTC. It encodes CASSWTSGGGEQFF.

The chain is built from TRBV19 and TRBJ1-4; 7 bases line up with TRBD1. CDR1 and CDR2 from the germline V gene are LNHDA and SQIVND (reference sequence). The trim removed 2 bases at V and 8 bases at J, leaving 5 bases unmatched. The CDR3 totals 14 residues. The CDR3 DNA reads TGTGCCAGTAGTATAAGGGGGCCCGGCGAAAAACTGTTTTTT. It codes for CASSIRGPGEKLFF.

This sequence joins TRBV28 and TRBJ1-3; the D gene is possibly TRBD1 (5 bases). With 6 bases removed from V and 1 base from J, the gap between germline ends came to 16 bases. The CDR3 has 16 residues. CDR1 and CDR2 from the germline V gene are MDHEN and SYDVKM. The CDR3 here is CASSRGVRPSGNTIYF. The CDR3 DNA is TGTGCCAGCAGCCGGGGGGTTCGGCCTTCTGGAAACACCATATATTTT.

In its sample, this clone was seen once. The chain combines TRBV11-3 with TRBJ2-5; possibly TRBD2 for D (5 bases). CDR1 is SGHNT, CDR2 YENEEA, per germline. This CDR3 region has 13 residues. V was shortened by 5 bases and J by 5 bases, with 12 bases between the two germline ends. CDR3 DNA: TGTGCCAGCAGCCCCGTAGGCGGGGAGACCCAGTACTTC. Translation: CASSPVGGETQYF.

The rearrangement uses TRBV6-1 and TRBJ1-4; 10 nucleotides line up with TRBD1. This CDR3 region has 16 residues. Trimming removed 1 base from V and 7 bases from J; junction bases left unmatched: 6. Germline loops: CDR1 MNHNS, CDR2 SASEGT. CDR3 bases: TGTGCCAGCAGTGAAGAAGGGGGACAGGGGTCTGAAAAACTGTTTTTT. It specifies CASSEEGGQGSEKLFF.

This chain's CDR3 is CAISDPGRGGTEAFF. The CDR3 nucleotides are TGTGCCATCAGTGACCCAGGTAGAGGGGGCACTGAAGCTTTCTTT. The rearrangement joins TRBV10-3 to TRBJ1-1, with a weak D call TRBD1 (6 bases). From germline, CDR1 is ENHRY and CDR2 SYGVKD. V lost 3 bases and J lost 4, with 15 bases in between. The CDR3 is made up of 15 amino acids.

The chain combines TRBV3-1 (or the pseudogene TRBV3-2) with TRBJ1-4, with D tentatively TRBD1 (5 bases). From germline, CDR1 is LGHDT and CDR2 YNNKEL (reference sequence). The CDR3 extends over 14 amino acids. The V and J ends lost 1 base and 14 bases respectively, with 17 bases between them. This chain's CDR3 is CASSQGDRRVKLFF. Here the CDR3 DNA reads TGTGCCAGCAGCCAAGGGGACCGGAGGGTAAAGCTGTTTTTT.

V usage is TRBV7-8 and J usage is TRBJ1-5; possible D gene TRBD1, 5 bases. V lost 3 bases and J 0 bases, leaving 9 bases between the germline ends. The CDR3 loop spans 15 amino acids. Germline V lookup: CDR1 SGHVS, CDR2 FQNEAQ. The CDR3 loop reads CASSFGGSSNQPQHF. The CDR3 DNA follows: TGTGCCAGCAGCTTCGGGGGGAGTAGCAATCAGCCCCAGCATTTT.

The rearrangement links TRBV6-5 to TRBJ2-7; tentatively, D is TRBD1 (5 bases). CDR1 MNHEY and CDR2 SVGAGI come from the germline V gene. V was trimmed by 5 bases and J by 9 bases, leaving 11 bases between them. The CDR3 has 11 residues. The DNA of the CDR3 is TGTGCCAGCAGTACACAGGTCTGGCAGTACTTC. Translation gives CASSTQVWQYF.

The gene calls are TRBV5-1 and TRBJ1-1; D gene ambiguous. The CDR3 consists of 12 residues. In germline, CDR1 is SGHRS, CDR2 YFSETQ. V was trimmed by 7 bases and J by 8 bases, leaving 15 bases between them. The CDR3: CASHLGNREAFF. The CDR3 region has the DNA TGCGCCAGCCATCTGGGTAACAGAGAAGCTTTCTTT.

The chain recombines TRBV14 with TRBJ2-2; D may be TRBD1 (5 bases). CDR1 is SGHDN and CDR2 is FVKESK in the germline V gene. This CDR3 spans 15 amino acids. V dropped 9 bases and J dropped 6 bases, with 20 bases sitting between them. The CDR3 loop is CASTGLRPPAGELFF. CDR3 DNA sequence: TGTGCCAGTACAGGTTTAAGGCCCCCCGCCGGGGAGCTGTTTTTT.

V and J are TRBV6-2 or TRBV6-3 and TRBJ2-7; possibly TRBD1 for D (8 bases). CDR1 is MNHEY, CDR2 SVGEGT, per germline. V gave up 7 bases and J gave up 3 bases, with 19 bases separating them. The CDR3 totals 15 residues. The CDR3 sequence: CASTPRGRGLYEQYF. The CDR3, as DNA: TGTGCCAGCACCCCCAGGGGGCGGGGGCTCTACGAGCAGTACTTC.

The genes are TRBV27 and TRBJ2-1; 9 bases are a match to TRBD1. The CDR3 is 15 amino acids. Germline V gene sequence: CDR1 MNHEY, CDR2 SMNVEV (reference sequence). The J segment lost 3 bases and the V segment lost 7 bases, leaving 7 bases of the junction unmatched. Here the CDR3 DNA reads TGTGCCAGCATCCAACAGGGGGCGCGCTACAATGAGCAGTTCTTC. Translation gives CASIQQGARYNEQFF.

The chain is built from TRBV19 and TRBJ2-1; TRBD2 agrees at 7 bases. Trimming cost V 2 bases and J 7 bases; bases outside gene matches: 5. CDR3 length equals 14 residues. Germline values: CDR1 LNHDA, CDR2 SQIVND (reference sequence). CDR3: CASSILTSRNEQFF. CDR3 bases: TGTGCCAGTAGTATACTGACTAGCCGGAATGAGCAGTTCTTC.

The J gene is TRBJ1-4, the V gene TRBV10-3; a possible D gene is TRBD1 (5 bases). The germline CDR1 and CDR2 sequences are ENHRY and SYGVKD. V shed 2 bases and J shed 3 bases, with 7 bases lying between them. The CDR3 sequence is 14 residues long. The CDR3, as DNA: TGTGCCATCAGTGAGGCGACAGCTAATGAAAAACTGTTTTTT. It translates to CAISEATANEKLFF.

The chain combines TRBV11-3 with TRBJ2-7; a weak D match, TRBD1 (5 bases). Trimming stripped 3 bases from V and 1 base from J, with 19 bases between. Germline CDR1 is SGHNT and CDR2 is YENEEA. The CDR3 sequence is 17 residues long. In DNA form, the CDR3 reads TGTGCCAGCAGCTTGGATAACTGGTCAGGGTTTTCCTACGAGCAGTACTTC. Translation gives CASSLDNWSGFSYEQYF.

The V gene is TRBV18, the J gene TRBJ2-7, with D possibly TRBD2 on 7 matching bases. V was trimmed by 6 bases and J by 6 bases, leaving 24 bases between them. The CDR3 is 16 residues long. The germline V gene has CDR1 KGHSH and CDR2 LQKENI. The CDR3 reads CASSDAGAVGAREQYF. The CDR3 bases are TGTGCCAGCTCCGACGCGGGGGCGGTAGGGGCACGCGAGCAGTACTTC.

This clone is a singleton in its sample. The CDR3 sequence is CASIPNGELLYGYTF. CDR3 DNA sequence: TGTGCCAGCATCCCCAACGGGGAGTTACTATATGGCTACACCTTC. The gene calls are TRBV11-3 and TRBJ1-2, with D unclear. Germline V lookup: CDR1 SGHNT, CDR2 YENEEA. This CDR3 region has 15 residues. Deletions cut 7 bases from V and 5 bases from J, with 20 bases between.

The DNA of the CDR3 is TGTGCCAGCAGTTTAGGCGGGAGGGCCGGGGATACGCAGTATTTT. This gives the protein CASSLGGRAGDTQYF. The genes are TRBV28 and TRBJ2-3, with TRBD2 matching 9 bases. This CDR3 is 15 amino acids long. CDR1 is MDHEN, CDR2 SYDVKM, per germline. The V gene end was trimmed by 2 bases and the J gene end by 6 bases; junction bases not matched to a gene: 6. The full variable domain, with the rest looked up from reference TRBV28 and TRBJ2-3, is DVKVTQSSRYLVKRTGEKVFLECVQDMDHENMFWYRQDPGLGLRLIYFSYDVKMKEKGDIPEGYSVSREKKERFSLILESASTNQTSMYLCASSLGGRAGDTQYFGPGTRLTVL.

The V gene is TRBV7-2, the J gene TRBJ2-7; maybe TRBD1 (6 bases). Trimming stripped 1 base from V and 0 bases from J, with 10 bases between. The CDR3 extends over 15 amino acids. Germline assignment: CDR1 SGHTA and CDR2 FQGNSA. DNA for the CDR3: TGTGCCAGCAGCTTAGGGGGGCCGTTCTCCTACGAGCAGTACTTC. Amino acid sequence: CASSLGGPFSYEQYF.

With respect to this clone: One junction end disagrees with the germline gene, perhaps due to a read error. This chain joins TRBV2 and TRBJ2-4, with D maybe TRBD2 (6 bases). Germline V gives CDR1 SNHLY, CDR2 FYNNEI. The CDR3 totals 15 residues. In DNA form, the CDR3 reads TGTGCCAGCAGTACCACGGGGGTCCCCAAGAACATTCAGTACTTC. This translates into CASSTTGVPKNIQYF.